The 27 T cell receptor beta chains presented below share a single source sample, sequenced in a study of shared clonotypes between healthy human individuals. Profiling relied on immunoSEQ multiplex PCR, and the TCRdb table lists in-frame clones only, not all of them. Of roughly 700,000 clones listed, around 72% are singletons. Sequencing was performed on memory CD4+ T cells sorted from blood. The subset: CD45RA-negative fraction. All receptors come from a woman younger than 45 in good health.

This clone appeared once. In nucleotides, the CDR3 is TGTGCCGCCCAAACCGGGACAATGGGCGAGCAGTACTTC. Amino acid sequence: CAAQTGTMGEQYF. V usage is TRBV30 and J usage is TRBJ2-7; a weak D match, TRBD1 (6 bases). The CDR3 spans 13 residues. Germline V gives CDR1 GTSNPN, CDR2 SVGIG (reference sequence). V lost 8 bases and J 6 bases, leaving 20 bases between the germline ends.

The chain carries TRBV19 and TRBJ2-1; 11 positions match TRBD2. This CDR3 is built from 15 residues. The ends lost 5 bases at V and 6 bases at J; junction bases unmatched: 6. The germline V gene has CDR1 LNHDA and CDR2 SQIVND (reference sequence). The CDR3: CASSLASGRRNEQFF. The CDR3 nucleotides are TGTGCCAGTAGTCTGGCTAGCGGGAGGCGCAATGAGCAGTTCTTC. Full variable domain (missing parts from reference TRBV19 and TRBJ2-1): DGGITQSPKYLFRKEGQNVTLSCEQNLNHDAMYWYRQDPGQGLRLIYYSQIVNDFQKGDIAEGYSVSREKKESFPLTVTSAQKNPTAFYLCASSLASGRRNEQFFGPGTRLTVL.

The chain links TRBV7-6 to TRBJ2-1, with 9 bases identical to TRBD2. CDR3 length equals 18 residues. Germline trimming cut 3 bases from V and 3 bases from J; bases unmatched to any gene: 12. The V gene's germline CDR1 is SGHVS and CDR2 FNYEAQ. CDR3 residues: CASSLGPGAGGIYNEQFF. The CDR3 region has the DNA TGTGCCAGCAGCTTGGGCCCCGGGGCGGGAGGGATCTACAATGAGCAGTTCTTC.

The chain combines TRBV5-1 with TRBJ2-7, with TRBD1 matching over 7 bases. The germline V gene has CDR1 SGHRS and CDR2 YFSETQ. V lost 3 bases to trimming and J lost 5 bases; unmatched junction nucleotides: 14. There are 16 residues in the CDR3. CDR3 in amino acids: CASSSIPGQSGHEQYF. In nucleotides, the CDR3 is TGCGCCAGCAGCTCTATCCCGGGACAGTCGGGGCACGAGCAGTACTTC.

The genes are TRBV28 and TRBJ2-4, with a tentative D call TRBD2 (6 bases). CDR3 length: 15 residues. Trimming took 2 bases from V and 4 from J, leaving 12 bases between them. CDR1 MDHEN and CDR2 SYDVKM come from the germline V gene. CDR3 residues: CASSLTVRGKNIQYF. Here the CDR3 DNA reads TGTGCCAGCAGTTTAACGGTGCGGGGAAAAAACATTCAGTACTTC.

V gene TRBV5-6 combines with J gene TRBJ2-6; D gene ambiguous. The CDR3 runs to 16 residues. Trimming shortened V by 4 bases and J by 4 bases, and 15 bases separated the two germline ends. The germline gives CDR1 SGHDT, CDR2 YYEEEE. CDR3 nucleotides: TGTGCCAGCAGCGAAGGTGTCGTCGGGGGGGCCAACGTCCTGACTTTC. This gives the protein CASSEGVVGGANVLTF.

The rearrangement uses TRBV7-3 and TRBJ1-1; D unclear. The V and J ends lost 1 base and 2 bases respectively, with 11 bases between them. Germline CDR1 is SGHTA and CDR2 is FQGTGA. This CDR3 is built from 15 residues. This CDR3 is CASSLSGDYNTEAFF. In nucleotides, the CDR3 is TGTGCCAGCAGCTTAAGTGGGGATTACAACACTGAAGCTTTCTTT.

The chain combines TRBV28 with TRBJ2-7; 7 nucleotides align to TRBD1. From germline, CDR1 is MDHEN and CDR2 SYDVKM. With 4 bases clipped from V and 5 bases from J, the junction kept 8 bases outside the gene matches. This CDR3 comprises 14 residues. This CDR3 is CASSSPTGRDEQYF. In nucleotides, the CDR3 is TGTGCCAGCAGTTCGCCGACAGGGCGGGACGAGCAGTACTTC.

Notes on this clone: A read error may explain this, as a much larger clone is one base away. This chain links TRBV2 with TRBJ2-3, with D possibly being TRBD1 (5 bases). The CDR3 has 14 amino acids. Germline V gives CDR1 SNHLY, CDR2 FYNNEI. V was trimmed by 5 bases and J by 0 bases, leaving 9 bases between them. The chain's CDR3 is CASSWTSSTDTQYF. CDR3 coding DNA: TGTGCCAGCAGTTGGACAAGTAGCACAGATACGCAGTATTTT. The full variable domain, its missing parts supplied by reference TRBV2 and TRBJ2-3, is EPEVTQTPSHQVTQMGQEVILRCVPISNHLYFYWYRQILGQKVEFLVSFYNNEISEKSEIFDDQFSVERPDGSNFTLKIRSTKLEDSAMYFCASSWTSSTDTQYFGPGTRLTVL.

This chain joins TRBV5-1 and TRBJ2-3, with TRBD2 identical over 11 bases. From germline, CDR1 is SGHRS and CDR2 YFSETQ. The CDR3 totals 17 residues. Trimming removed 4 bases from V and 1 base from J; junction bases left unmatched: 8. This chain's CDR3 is CASSHWTSGPRTDTQYF. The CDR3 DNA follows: TGCGCCAGCAGCCACTGGACTAGCGGGCCGCGCACAGATACGCAGTATTTT.

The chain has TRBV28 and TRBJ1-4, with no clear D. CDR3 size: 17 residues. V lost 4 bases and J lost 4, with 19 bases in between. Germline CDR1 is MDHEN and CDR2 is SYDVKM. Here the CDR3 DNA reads TGTGCCAGCAGTTCCAACACCCGACAAGCAGATAATGAAAAACTGTTTTTT. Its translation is CASSSNTRQADNEKLFF.

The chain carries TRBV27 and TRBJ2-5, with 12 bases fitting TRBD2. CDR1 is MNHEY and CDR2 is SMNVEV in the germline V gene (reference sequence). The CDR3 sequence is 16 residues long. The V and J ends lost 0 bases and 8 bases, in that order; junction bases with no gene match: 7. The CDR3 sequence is CASSLSGTSGPVTQYF. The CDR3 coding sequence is TGTGCCAGCAGTTTATCCGGGACTAGCGGGCCCGTTACCCAGTACTTC.

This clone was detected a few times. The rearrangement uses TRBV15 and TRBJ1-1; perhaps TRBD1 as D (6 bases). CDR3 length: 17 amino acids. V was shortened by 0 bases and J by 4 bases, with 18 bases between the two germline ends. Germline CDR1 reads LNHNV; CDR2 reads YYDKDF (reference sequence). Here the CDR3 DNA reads TGTGCCACCAGCAGAGATCCGGAGGCATTAGGGGGCACTGAAGCTTTCTTT. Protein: CATSRDPEALGGTEAFF.

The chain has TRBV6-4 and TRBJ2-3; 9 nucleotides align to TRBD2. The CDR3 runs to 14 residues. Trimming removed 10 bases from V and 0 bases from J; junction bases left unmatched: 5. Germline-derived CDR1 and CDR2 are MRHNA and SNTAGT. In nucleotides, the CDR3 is TGTGCCACCCGAGCGGGAGGAAGCACAGATACGCAGTATTTT. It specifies CATRAGGSTDTQYF.

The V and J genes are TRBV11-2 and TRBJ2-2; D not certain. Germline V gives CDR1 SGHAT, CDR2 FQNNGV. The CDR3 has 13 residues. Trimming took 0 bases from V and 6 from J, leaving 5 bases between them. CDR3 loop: CASSLERPGELFF. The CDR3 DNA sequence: TGTGCCAGCAGCTTAGAGCGGCCCGGGGAGCTGTTTTTT.

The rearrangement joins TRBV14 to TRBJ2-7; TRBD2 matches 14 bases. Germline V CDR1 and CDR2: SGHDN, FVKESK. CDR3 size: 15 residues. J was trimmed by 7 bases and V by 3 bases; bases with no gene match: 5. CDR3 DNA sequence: TGTGCCAGCAGCCAGGGACTAGCGGGAGTGAGGGAGCAGTACTTC. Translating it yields CASSQGLAGVREQYF.

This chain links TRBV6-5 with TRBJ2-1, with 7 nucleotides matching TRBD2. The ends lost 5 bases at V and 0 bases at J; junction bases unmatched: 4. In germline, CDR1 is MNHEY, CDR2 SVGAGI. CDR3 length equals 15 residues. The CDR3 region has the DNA TGTGCCAGCAGTCCCGCGGGAGTCTCCTACAATGAGCAGTTCTTC. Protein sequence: CASSPAGVSYNEQFF.

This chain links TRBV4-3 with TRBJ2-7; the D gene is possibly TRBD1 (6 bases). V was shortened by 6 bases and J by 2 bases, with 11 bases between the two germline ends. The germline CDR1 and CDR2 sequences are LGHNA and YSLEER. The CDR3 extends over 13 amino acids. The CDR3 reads CASRGGPPYEQYF. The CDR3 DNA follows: TGCGCCAGCAGAGGGGGTCCCCCCTACGAGCAGTACTTC.

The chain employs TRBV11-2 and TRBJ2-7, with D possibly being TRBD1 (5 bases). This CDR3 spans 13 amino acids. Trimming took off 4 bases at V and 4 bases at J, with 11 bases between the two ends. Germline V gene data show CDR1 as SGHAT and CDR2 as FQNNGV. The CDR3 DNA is TGTGCCAGCAGCTCAACAGACAGATACGAGCAGTACTTC. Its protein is CASSSTDRYEQYF.

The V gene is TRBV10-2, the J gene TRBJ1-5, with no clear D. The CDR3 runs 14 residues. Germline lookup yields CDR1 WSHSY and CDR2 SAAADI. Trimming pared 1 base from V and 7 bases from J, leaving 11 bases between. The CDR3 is CASSELALGQPQHF. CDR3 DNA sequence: TGCGCCAGCAGTGAGTTGGCCCTTGGACAGCCCCAGCATTTT.

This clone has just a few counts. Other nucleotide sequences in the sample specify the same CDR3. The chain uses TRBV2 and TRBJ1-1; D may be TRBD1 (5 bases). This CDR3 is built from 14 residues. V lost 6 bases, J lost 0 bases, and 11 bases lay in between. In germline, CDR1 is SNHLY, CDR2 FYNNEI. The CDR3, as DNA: TGTGCCAGCAGGGGCAGGGTCATGAACACTGAAGCTTTCTTT. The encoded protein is CASRGRVMNTEAFF.

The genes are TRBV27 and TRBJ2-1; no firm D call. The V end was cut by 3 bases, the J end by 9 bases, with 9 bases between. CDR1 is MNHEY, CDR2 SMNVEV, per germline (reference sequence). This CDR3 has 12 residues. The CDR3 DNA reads TGTGCCAGCAGTTTCGCTCTCGGTGAGCAGTTCTTC. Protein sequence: CASSFALGEQFF.

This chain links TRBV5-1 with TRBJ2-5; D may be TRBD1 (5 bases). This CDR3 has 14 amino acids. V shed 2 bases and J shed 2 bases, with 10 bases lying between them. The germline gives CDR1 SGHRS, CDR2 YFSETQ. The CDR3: CASSFQGQQETQYF. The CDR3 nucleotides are TGCGCCAGCAGCTTCCAAGGACAACAAGAGACCCAGTACTTC.

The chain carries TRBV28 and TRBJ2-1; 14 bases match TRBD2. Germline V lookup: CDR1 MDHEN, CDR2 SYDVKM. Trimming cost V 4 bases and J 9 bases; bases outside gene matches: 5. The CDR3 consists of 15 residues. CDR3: CASSSSGLAGVEQFF. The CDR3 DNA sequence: TGTGCCAGCAGTTCCTCGGGACTAGCGGGAGTTGAGCAGTTCTTC.

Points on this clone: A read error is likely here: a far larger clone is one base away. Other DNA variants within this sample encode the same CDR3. As DNA, the CDR3 is TGTGCCACCAGCAGAGAAGCTGCTGAGCAGTTCTTC. It translates to CATSREAAEQFF. This sequence joins TRBV15 and TRBJ2-1; unclear D gene. The ends were cut back, 0 bases at V and 9 bases at J, with 6 bases in the middle. The CDR3 is made up of 12 amino acids. CDR1 is LNHNV, CDR2 YYDKDF, per germline (reference sequence).

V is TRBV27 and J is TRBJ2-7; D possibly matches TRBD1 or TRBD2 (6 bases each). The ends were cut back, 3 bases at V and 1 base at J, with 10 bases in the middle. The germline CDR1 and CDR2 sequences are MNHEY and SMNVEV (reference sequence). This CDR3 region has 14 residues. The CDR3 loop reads CASSFRGPSYEQYF. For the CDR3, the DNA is TGTGCCAGCAGTTTTCGGGGGCCTTCCTACGAGCAGTACTTC.

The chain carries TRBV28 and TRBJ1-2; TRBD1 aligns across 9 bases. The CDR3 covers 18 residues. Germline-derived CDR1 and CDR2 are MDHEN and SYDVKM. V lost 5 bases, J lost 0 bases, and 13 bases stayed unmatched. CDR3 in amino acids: CASSIPQGATSSNYGYTF. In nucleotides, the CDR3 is TGTGCCAGCAGTATCCCACAGGGGGCGACATCCTCTAACTATGGCTACACCTTC.